The next 4 T cell receptor beta chains were all read from a single sample in a study of T and B cells in COVID-19 patients. Each TRB amplification used about 220-500 ng of genomic DNA from blood. Multiplex PCR with BIOMED2 TRB-A/B primer pools amplified TRB rearrangements. TCRdb reprocessed the multiplex PCR reads with MiXCR, giving one entry per CDR3 protein. The sample contains several thousand distinct CDR3 sequences, approximately 37% of which appear only once. The material sequenced was blood. These receptors all stem from a human donor with active COVID-19.

This chain links TRBV7-6 with TRBJ2-7, with D perhaps TRBD2 (6 bases). Germline V lookup: CDR1 SGHVS, CDR2 FNYEAQ. The CDR3 runs 11 residues. With 4 bases removed from V and 10 bases from J, the gap between germline ends came to 11 bases. CDR3 in amino acids: CASSYGGNQYF. In DNA, the CDR3 is TGTGCCAGCAGCTACGGGGGAAACCAGTACTTC.

This clonotype was recorded only once. CDR3: CASSTGLLRDFF. CDR3 in DNA: TGTGCCAGCAGCACCGGGCTACTACGAGATTTCTTC. The V call is TRBV6-5, the J call TRBJ2-1; D is uncertain. V was pared by 6 bases and J by 16 bases, with 19 bases between. This CDR3 has 12 amino acids. Germline CDR1 MNHEY, CDR2 SVGAGI.

The chain couples TRBV24-1 to TRBJ2-7; 13 bases are shared with TRBD2. This CDR3 has 15 amino acids. Germline V gene data show CDR1 as KGHDR and CDR2 as SFDVKD. Trimming took 1 base from V and 8 from J; bases not matched to a gene: 4. For the CDR3, the DNA is TGTGCCACCAGTGATTTAGGACTAGCGGGAGCTAAGCAGTACTTC. It translates to CATSDLGLAGAKQYF.

The gene calls are TRBV18 and TRBJ2-7; perhaps D is TRBD1 or TRBD2 (6 bases each). The CDR3 loop spans 15 amino acids. The V and J ends lost 0 bases and 6 bases respectively, with 15 bases between them. Germline assignment: CDR1 KGHSH and CDR2 LQKENI. The CDR3 bases are TGTGCCAGCTCACCACCTTCGACGGGGGCTGGCGAGCAGTACTTC. Residues: CASSPPSTGAGEQYF.